The next 13 T cell receptor beta chains were all read from a single sample in a study of cytomegalovirus exposure and HLA in healthy donors. TCRdb's table, derived via immunoSEQ multiplex PCR, lists solely in-frame clones and lacks some. The sample lists 150,000 to 200,000 clones; 84% were seen once. What was sequenced was PBMCs. The receptor source for this set is a woman in her 30s in good health and CMV-seropositive.

V gene TRBV6-1 combines with J gene TRBJ2-7, with D maybe TRBD2 (6 bases). Trimming took off 8 bases at V and 3 bases at J, with 20 bases between the two ends. This CDR3 spans 15 amino acids. Germline CDR1 is MNHNS and CDR2 is SASEGT. CDR3 sequence reads: CASSLLPGDFYEQYF. In DNA, the CDR3 is TGTGCCAGCTCCCTACTCCCTGGGGACTTCTACGAGCAGTACTTC.

The gene calls are TRBV5-1 and TRBJ1-1; unclear D gene. CDR3 length: 16 residues. Germline-derived CDR1 and CDR2 are SGHRS and YFSETQ. Trimming removed 4 bases at V and 0 bases at J, with 16 bases between. The CDR3 region is CASSPELKLMNTEAFF. CDR3 DNA: TGCGCCAGCAGCCCGGAACTGAAACTAATGAACACTGAAGCTTTCTTT. Full variable domain (rest looked up from reference TRBV5-1 and TRBJ1-1): KAGVTQTPRYLIKTRGQQVTLSCSPISGHRSVSWYQQTPGQGLQFLFEYFSETQRNKGNFPGRFSGRQFSNSRSEMNVSTLELGDSALYLCASSPELKLMNTEAFFGQGTRLTVV.

V is TRBV30 and J is TRBJ2-7; 7 bases align to TRBD2. The germline V gene has CDR1 GTSNPN and CDR2 SVGIG (reference sequence). Trimming at V came to 6 bases and at J to 5 bases, leaving 10 bases not matched to a gene. This CDR3 contains 13 residues. CDR3 nucleotides: TGTGCCTGTCCAGGGAGGGGCGTTCACGAGCAGTACTTC. Translated, it gives CACPGRGVHEQYF.

The chain carries TRBV21-1 and TRBJ2-7; the table's D call, TRBD1, was not checked against the DNA. TRBV21-1 is a pseudogene segment. The CDR3 loop spans 12 amino acids. The CDR3 sequence: CASSPQTRTGGF. The DNA of the CDR3 is TGTGCCAGCAGCCCCCAAACCAGGACAGGGGGCTTC.

This clone was seen just once. The V gene is TRBV6-6, the J gene TRBJ1-5; tentatively, D is TRBD1 (6 bases). CDR1 is MNHNY, CDR2 SVGAGI, per germline (reference sequence). Trimming cost V 2 bases and J 7 bases, with 12 bases left between them. This CDR3 contains 14 residues. CDR3 in DNA: TGTGCCAGCAGTTACCTGACGGGGACACAGCCCCAGCATTTT. This sequence encodes CASSYLTGTQPQHF.

The genes are TRBV5-1 and TRBJ1-4, with 7 bases identical to TRBD1. V shed 2 bases, J shed 5 bases, and the junction held 9 bases outside the gene matches. Germline lookup yields CDR1 SGHRS and CDR2 YFSETQ. This CDR3 region has 16 residues. CDR3 in amino acids: CASSFEVAGGNEKLFF. Here the CDR3 DNA reads TGCGCCAGCAGCTTCGAGGTGGCAGGGGGAAATGAAAAACTGTTTTTT. The full variable domain, in which reference TRBV5-1 and TRBJ1-4 provide the parts outside the CDR3, is KAGVTQTPRYLIKTRGQQVTLSCSPISGHRSVSWYQQTPGQGLQFLFEYFSETQRNKGNFPGRFSGRQFSNSRSEMNVSTLELGDSALYLCASSFEVAGGNEKLFFGSGTQLSVL.

This clone was seen a handful of times. CDR3 sequence (DNA): TGTGCCACTGGGGACAGGGGGCATGATCAGCCCCAGCATTTT. This codes for CATGDRGHDQPQHF. The J gene is TRBJ1-5, the V gene TRBV6-4, with 12 bases lining up with TRBD1. CDR3 length: 14 residues. The V segment lost 10 bases and the J segment 5 bases; nucleotides outside the gene matches: 6. CDR1 is MRHNA and CDR2 is SNTAGT in the germline V gene.

The chain employs TRBV4-2 and TRBJ2-5; D is possibly TRBD2 (5 bases). Germline V CDR1 and CDR2: LGHNA, YNFKEQ. The CDR3 is 15 amino acids. V lost 0 bases and J lost 4, with 12 bases in between. CDR3 DNA: TGTGCCAGCAGCCAAGATGATGCGCGGGCAGAGACCCAGTACTTC. It codes for CASSQDDARAETQYF.

Relative to its sample, this clone is medium-sized (0.01 to 0.1%). The gene calls are TRBV11-2 and TRBJ2-2; 13 bases match TRBD2. CDR1 and CDR2 (germline): SGHAT, FQNNGV. V gave up 0 bases and J gave up 7 bases; unmatched junction bases: 2. This CDR3 contains 16 residues. CDR3 DNA: TGTGCCAGCAGCTTAGAACTAGCGGGAGGGTTCGGGGAGCTGTTTTTT. It translates to CASSLELAGGFGELFF.

This clone was observed once. V is TRBV2 and J is TRBJ1-5; possible D gene TRBD1, 5 bases. The CDR3 extends over 16 amino acids. Germline V gives CDR1 SNHLY, CDR2 FYNNEI. Trimming took 4 bases from V and 1 from J, leaving 14 bases between them. The CDR3 DNA follows: TGTGCCAGCAGTGGGCGGGGCGGCGAGAGCAATCAGCCCCAGCATTTT. Its protein product is CASSGRGGESNQPQHF.

This chain connects TRBV30 to TRBJ2-2, with a weak D call TRBD2 (5 bases). This CDR3 comprises 15 residues. Germline-derived CDR1 and CDR2 are GTSNPN and SVGIG (reference sequence). DNA for the CDR3: TGTGCTCTCATTGCGGGCCTGGCGAACACCGGGGAGCTGTTTTTT. The encoded protein is CALIAGLANTGELFF.

V is TRBV25-1 and J is TRBJ2-3; TRBD1 might be the D (6 bases). CDR1 and CDR2 from the germline V gene are MGHDK and SYGVNS. V lost 4 bases to trimming and J lost 2 bases, with 13 bases between them. CDR3 length: 15 residues. The CDR3 region has the DNA TGTGCCAGCAGTGCATTTGCAGGGGTCACAGATACGCAGTATTTT. Translated, it gives CASSAFAGVTDTQYF.

This clone was counted once. This chain connects TRBV5-6 to TRBJ2-1, with a possible D match to TRBD2 (6 bases). The germline gives CDR1 SGHDT, CDR2 YYEEEE. The CDR3 consists of 13 residues. Trimming removed 3 bases at V and 9 bases at J, with 13 bases between. CDR3 bases: TGTGCCAGCAGCTACGGCGGGGAAAGTGAGCAGTTCTTC. Residues: CASSYGGESEQFF.